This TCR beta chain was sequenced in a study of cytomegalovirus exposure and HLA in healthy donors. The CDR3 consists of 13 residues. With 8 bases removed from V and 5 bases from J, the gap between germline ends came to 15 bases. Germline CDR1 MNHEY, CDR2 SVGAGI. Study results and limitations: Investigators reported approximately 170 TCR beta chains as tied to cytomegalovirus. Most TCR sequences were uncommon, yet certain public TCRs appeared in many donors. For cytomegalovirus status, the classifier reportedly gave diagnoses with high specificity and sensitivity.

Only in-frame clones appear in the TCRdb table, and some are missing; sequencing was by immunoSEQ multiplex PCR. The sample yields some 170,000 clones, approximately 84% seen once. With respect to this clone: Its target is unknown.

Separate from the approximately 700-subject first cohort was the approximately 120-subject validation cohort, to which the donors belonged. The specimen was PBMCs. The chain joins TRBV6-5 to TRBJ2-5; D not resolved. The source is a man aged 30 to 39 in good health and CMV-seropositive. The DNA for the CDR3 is TGTGCCAGCGGCTCGGCTAGGCGTGAGACCCAGTACTTC. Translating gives CASGSARRETQYF.